Below are 6 T cell receptor beta chains sequenced from a single sample in a study of radiation and T cells in renal cell carcinoma. Time point indicated: blood 2 weeks post-SBRT. Sample treatment: 15 Gy SBRT to primary tumor, nephrectomy 4 weeks later. Method: immunoSEQ multiplex PCR; TCRdb's copy keeps in-frame clones and lacks some. The sample has just under 80,000 clones; 80% to 90% are singletons. Sequenced material: blood, taken from a patient whose treatment included radiotherapy and nephrectomy. The source of these receptors is a woman in her forties or fifties with renal cell carcinoma.

Only a few counts were recorded for this clone. The rearrangement joins TRBV6-5 to TRBJ1-6; D may be TRBD1 (6 bases). The germline V and J ends were trimmed by 4 bases and 6 bases, with 16 bases remaining between them. Germline loops: CDR1 MNHEY, CDR2 SVGAGI. The CDR3 sequence is 16 residues long. Here the CDR3 reads CASSWAGGRGNSPLHF. In nucleotides, the CDR3 is TGTGCCAGCAGTTGGGCTGGTGGCAGGGGTAATTCACCCCTCCACTTT.

V gene TRBV28 combines with J gene TRBJ2-5, with 9 bases matching TRBD2. Trimming took 3 bases from V and 5 from J; bases not matched to a gene: 4. This CDR3 is 14 amino acids long. Germline-derived CDR1 and CDR2 are MDHEN and SYDVKM. The CDR3 DNA reads as TGTGCCAGCAGTTTGGGACTAGCTTATGAGACCCAGTACTTC. It translates to CASSLGLAYETQYF.

The chain carries TRBV9 and TRBJ1-3; no clear D. Germline assignment: CDR1 SGDLS and CDR2 YYNGEE. The CDR3 contains 16 residues. V was cut by 3 bases and J by 0 bases, with 13 bases left in between. The DNA for the CDR3 is TGTGCCAGCAGCGCCGGAAATTTGGGCTCTGGAAACACCATATATTTT. This gives the protein CASSAGNLGSGNTIYF. Drawing the rest from reference TRBV9 and TRBJ1-3, the complete variable domain is DSGVTQTPKHLITATGQRVTLRCSPRSGDLSVYWYQQSLDQGLQFLIQYYNGEERAKGNILERFSAQQFPDLHSELNLSSLELGDSALYFCASSAGNLGSGNTIYFGEGSWLTVV.

CDR3 sequence (DNA): TGTGCCATCAGGGATGGGACAGGGGGAGAGACCCAGTACTTC. Residues: CAIRDGTGGETQYF. The V and J genes are TRBV10-3 and TRBJ2-5, with 11 nucleotides matching TRBD1. After removal of 6 bases from V and 4 bases from J, the junction contained 4 bases not matched to a gene. CDR3 length: 14 residues. Germline V CDR1 and CDR2: ENHRY, SYGVKD.

This clone was detected once. This chain joins TRBV18 and TRBJ1-5, with a possible D match to TRBD1 (6 bases). Trimming removed 3 bases from V and 1 base from J, with 10 bases in between. The CDR3 covers 15 residues. Germline V CDR1 and CDR2: KGHSH, LQKENI. The CDR3 DNA is TGTGCCAGCTCACCCGAGGGGGTGAGCAATCAGCCCCAGCATTTT. It specifies CASSPEGVSNQPQHF.

The chain employs TRBV6-6 and TRBJ2-1, with D uncertain. The CDR3 has 14 residues. Germline V gene sequence: CDR1 MNHNY, CDR2 SVGAGI (reference sequence). Between the trimmed V and J ends, which lost 5 bases and 0 bases, there was a span of 8 bases. CDR3 residues: CASSRSGSYNEQFF. The CDR3, as DNA: TGTGCCAGCAGTCGGTCGGGCTCCTACAATGAGCAGTTCTTC.